Below, 11 T cell receptor beta chains from the same sample are listed, as sequenced in a study of cytomegalovirus exposure and HLA in healthy donors. Only in-frame clones appear in the TCRdb table, and some are missing; sequencing was by immunoSEQ multiplex PCR. Of 80,000 to 100,000 clones in the sample, roughly nine tenths were seen once. The sample comprised PBMCs. These receptors were collected from a man in his late teens or twenties in good health and CMV-seropositive.

The V call is TRBV27, the J call TRBJ1-4; 8 positions agree with TRBD1. Germline-derived CDR1 and CDR2 are MNHEY and SMNVEV (reference sequence). V shed 5 bases, J shed 7 bases, and the junction held 15 bases outside the gene matches. This CDR3 is 17 amino acids long. The CDR3 coding sequence is TGTGCCAGCAGTCGCACCCTAACAGGGGGTTCAGGTGAAAAACTGTTTTTT. Translated, it gives CASSRTLTGGSGEKLFF.

The chain joins TRBV6-5 to TRBJ2-7; 7 positions match TRBD2. With V trimmed by 0 bases and J by 4 bases, 3 bases remained unmatched. In germline, CDR1 is MNHEY, CDR2 SVGAGI. There are 14 residues in the CDR3. CDR3 residues: CASSYSREGYEQYF. Written as DNA, the CDR3 is TGTGCCAGCAGTTACTCTAGGGAGGGATACGAGCAGTACTTC.

The gene calls are TRBV7-9 and TRBJ2-7; perhaps TRBD1 as D (6 bases). The CDR3 totals 15 residues. V lost 3 bases, J lost 5 bases, and 17 bases lay in between. Germline assignment: CDR1 SEHNR and CDR2 FQNEAQ (reference sequence). CDR3 in amino acids: CASSFSRGLLHEQYF. CDR3 coding DNA: TGTGCCAGCAGCTTTAGCAGGGGATTGTTGCACGAGCAGTACTTC.

Written as DNA, the CDR3 is TGTGCCAGTAGTATGGACAGGGGGCACGATCAGCCCCAGCATTTT. Translated, it gives CASSMDRGHDQPQHF. This chain links TRBV19 with TRBJ1-5; 11 bases are a match to TRBD1. The CDR3 is made up of 15 amino acids. V trimming: 3 bases; J trimming: 5 bases; junction bases outside the gene matches: 3. CDR1 and CDR2 (germline): LNHDA, SQIVND (reference sequence).

The chain carries TRBV6-1 and TRBJ2-3, with 7 bases aligning to TRBD1. This CDR3 has 17 amino acids. The germline V gene encodes CDR1 MNHNS and CDR2 SASEGT. The junction had 7 bases not matched to a gene; V was cut back by 0 bases and J by 1 base. The CDR3, as DNA: TGTGCCAGCAGTGAAGCGACAACAGGGGTCGGCACAGATACGCAGTATTTT. Its translation is CASSEATTGVGTDTQYF.

The chain joins TRBV7-9 to TRBJ2-5; D is undetermined. There are 12 residues in the CDR3. Germline V gene data show CDR1 as SEHNR and CDR2 as FQNEAQ (reference sequence). The ends were cut back, 11 bases at V and 2 bases at J, with 12 bases in the middle. The CDR3 DNA is TGTGCCGGTTCAGGTCTTCAAGAGACCCAGTACTTC. Its translation: CAGSGLQETQYF. Full variable domain (rest looked up from reference TRBV7-9 and TRBJ2-5): DTGVSQNPRHKITKRGQNVTFRCDPISEHNRLYWYRQTLGQGPEFLTYFQNEAQLEKSRLLSDRFSAERPKGSFSTLEIQRTEQGDSAMYLCAGSGLQETQYFGPGTRLLVL.

J is TRBJ2-7 and V is TRBV10-3, with 9 bases lining up with TRBD1. CDR3 length: 18 amino acids. The trim removed 3 bases at V and 5 bases at J, leaving 17 bases unmatched. Germline V gene lookup returns CDR1 ENHRY and CDR2 SYGVKD. The CDR3 sequence is CAISDAGTGPYGPNEQYF. Here the CDR3 DNA reads TGTGCCATCAGTGACGCCGGGACAGGGCCTTATGGGCCTAACGAGCAGTACTTC.

This chain uses TRBV27 with TRBJ2-2, with 10 bases identical to TRBD2. CDR1 MNHEY and CDR2 SMNVEV come from the germline V gene (reference sequence). The CDR3 has 17 amino acids. V lost 6 bases, J lost 5 bases, and 12 bases stayed unmatched. The CDR3 DNA is TGTGCCAGCAGCACAAAAACTAGCGGGGTCGTTACCGGGGAGCTGTTTTTT. Its translation is CASSTKTSGVVTGELFF.

J is TRBJ2-1 and V is TRBV29-1; the match to TRBD2 covers 15 bases. Germline CDR1 and CDR2: SQVTM and ANQGSEA. This CDR3 is built from 15 residues. The junction had 11 bases not matched to a gene; V was cut back by 2 bases and J by 15 bases. CDR3 nucleotide sequence: TGCAGCGTTGAATCCACAGGACTAGCGGGAGGGCTGGGGTTCTTC. Protein: CSVESTGLAGGLGFF.

The gene calls are TRBV5-4 and TRBJ2-1, with 11 bases fitting TRBD2. The V gene's germline CDR1 is SGHNT and CDR2 YYREEE (reference sequence). The CDR3 contains 14 residues. Trimming removed 1 base from V and 8 bases from J; junction bases left unmatched: 2. CDR3 sequence: CASSLTSGSDEQFF. The CDR3 DNA follows: TGTGCCAGCAGCTTGACTAGCGGGAGCGATGAGCAGTTCTTC. Using reference TRBV5-4 and TRBJ2-1 for the parts outside the CDR3, the full variable domain is ETGVTQSPTHLIKTRGQQVTLRCSSQSGHNTVSWYQQALGQGPQFIFQYYREEENGRGNFPPRFSGLQFPNYSSELNVNALELDDSALYLCASSLTSGSDEQFFGPGTRLTVL.

This clone was detected a few times. The chain couples TRBV28 to TRBJ2-7, with TRBD1 matching 7 bases. With V trimmed by 6 bases and J by 2 bases, 4 bases remained unmatched. Germline V gene data show CDR1 as MDHEN and CDR2 as SYDVKM. CDR3 size: 13 residues. The CDR3: CASRLQGPYEQYF. CDR3 sequence (DNA): TGTGCCAGCAGACTACAGGGGCCCTACGAGCAGTACTTC.